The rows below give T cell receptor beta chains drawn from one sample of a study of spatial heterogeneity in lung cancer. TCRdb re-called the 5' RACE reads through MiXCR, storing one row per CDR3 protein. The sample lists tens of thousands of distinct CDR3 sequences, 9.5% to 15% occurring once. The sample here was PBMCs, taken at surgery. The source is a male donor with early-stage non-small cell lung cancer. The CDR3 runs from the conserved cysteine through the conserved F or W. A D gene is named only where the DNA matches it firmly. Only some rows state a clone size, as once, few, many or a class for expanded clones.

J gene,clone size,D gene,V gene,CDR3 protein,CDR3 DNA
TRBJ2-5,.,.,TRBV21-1,CASSTTPGQRKETQYF,TGTGCCAGCAGCACTACTCCTGGACAGCGAAAAGAGACCCAGTACTTC
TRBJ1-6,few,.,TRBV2,CASSKTESSYNSPLHF,TGTGCCAGCAGCAAGACGGAGAGCTCCTATAATTCACCCCTCCACTTT
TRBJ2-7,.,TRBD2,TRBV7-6,CASSLRGGSLNEQYF,TGTGCCAGCAGCTTACGCGGCGGGAGTCTGAACGAGCAGTACTTC
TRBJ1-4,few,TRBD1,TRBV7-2,CASSSKQGASGKLFF,TGTGCCAGCAGCTCCAAACAGGGGGCGTCTGGAAAACTGTTTTTT
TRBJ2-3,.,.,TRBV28,CASSPPVGTAVGDTQYF,TGTGCCAGCAGTCCACCAGTTGGGACGGCAGTGGGAGATACGCAGTATTTT
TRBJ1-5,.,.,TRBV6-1,CASSELGQPQHF,TGTGCCAGCAGTGAATTAGGTCAGCCCCAGCATTTT
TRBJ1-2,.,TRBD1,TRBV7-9,CASSFRTGLISYGYTF,TGTGCCAGCAGCTTTAGGACAGGATTGATATCCTATGGCTACACCTTC
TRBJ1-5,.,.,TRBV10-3,CAIRPGLGGNQPQHF,TGTGCCATCAGGCCAGGCTTAGGCGGCAATCAGCCCCAGCATTTT
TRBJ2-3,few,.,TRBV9,CASSVGLVSTDTQYF,TGTGCCAGCAGCGTAGGGCTGGTCAGCACAGATACGCAGTATTTT
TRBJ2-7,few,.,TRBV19,CASSNQGSTYEQYF,TGTGCCAGTAGTAATCAGGGGTCGACCTACGAGCAGTACTTC
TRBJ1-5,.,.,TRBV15,CATSRVGASNQPQHF,TGTGCCACCAGCAGAGTAGGGGCGAGCAATCAGCCCCAGCATTTT
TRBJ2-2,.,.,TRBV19,CASSIGRGFANTGELFF,TGTGCCAGTAGTATAGGTAGGGGGTTCGCGAACACCGGGGAGCTGTTTTTT
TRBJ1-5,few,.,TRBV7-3,CASSPPTMGAVGEDQPQHF,TGTGCCAGCAGCCCCCCAACAATGGGGGCAGTAGGTGAGGATCAGCCCCAGCATTTT
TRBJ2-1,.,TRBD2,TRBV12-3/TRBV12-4,CASSPGLRYNEQFF,TGTGCCAGCAGTCCGGGACTAAGATACAATGAGCAGTTCTTC
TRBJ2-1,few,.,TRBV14,CASSQSRSGSRFF,TGTGCCAGCAGCCAATCCAGGTCGGGGTCCCGGTTCTTC
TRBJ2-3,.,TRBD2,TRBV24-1,CATSDLSSGPSTDTQYF,TGTGCCACCAGTGACCTCTCTAGCGGGCCTAGCACAGATACGCAGTATTTT
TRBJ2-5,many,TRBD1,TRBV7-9,CASSQATGDRETQYF,TGTGCCAGCAGTCAAGCGACAGGGGACAGAGAGACCCAGTACTTC
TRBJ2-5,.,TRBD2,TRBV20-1,CSARTSGGAGYF,TGCAGTGCCCGGACTAGCGGGGGAGCCGGGTACTTC
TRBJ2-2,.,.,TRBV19,CASRDLTGELFF,TGTGCCAGTCGTGACTTGACCGGGGAGCTGTTTTTT
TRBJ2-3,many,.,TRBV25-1,CASSAGSSTDTQYF,TGTGCCAGCAGTGCCGGGAGCAGCACAGATACGCAGTATTTT
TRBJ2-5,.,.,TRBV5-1,CASSLPTRETQYF,TGCGCCAGCAGCTTGCCTACCCGGGAGACCCAGTACTTC
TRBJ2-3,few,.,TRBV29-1,CSVEGRAEELPDTQYF,TGCAGCGTTGAAGGGAGGGCGGAGGAACTTCCAGATACGCAGTATTTT
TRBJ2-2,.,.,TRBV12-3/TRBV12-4,CASSSQRTTGELFF,TGTGCCAGCAGTTCTCAACGAACCACCGGGGAGCTGTTTTTT
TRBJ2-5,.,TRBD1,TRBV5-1,CASSTTGGKETQYF,TGCGCCAGCAGCACCACAGGGGGTAAAGAGACCCAGTACTTC
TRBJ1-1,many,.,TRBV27,CASSFRGQLEAFF,TGTGCCAGCAGTTTCAGGGGCCAACTTGAAGCTTTCTTT
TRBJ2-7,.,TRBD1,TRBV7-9,CASSATGGLVYEQYF,TGTGCCAGCAGCGCGACAGGGGGGTTGGTCTACGAGCAGTACTTC
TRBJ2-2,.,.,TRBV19,CASSMGSGRVSGELFF,TGTGCCAGTAGTATGGGTTCAGGGAGAGTTTCCGGGGAGCTGTTTTTT
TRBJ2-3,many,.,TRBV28,CASRTGTPPSRDTQYF,TGTGCCAGCAGAACCGGGACACCTCCTAGCAGGGATACGCAGTATTTT
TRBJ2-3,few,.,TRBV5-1,CASSLSRAPGTDTQYF,TGCGCCAGCAGCTTGAGCCGGGCCCCTGGCACAGATACGCAGTATTTT
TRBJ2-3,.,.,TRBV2,CASSEAGDSTDTQYF,TGTGCCAGCAGTGAAGCGGGGGATAGCACAGATACGCAGTATTTT
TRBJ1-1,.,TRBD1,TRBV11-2,CASSAGQGLGTEAFF,TGTGCCAGCAGCGCAGGACAGGGGCTGGGCACTGAAGCTTTCTTT
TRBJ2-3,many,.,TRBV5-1,CASRVGGPITDTQYF,TGCGCCAGCAGGGTTGGGGGACCCATCACAGATACGCAGTATTTT
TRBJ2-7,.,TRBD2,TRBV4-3,CASSQDVGTSGCHF,TGCGCCAGCAGCCAAGATGTGGGAACTAGCGGGTGTCACTTC
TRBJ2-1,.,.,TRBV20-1,CSARPSSVNEQFF,TGCAGTGCTAGACCCTCTTCAGTAAATGAGCAGTTCTTC
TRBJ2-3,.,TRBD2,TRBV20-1,CSALHSGLEVTDTQYF,TGCAGTGCCCTGCATAGTGGACTAGAAGTCACAGATACGCAGTATTTT
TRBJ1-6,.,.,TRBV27,CASSDSGFSYNSPLHF,TGTGCCAGCAGTGACAGTGGTTTCTCCTATAATTCACCCCTCCACTTT
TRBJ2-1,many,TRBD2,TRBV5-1,CASSLEGLDYNEQFF,TGCGCCAGCAGCTTGGAAGGACTAGACTACAATGAGCAGTTCTTC
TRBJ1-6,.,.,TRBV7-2,CASSLVSAGTSPLHF,TGTGCCAGCAGCTTAGTGTCGGCAGGGACCTCACCCCTCCACTTT